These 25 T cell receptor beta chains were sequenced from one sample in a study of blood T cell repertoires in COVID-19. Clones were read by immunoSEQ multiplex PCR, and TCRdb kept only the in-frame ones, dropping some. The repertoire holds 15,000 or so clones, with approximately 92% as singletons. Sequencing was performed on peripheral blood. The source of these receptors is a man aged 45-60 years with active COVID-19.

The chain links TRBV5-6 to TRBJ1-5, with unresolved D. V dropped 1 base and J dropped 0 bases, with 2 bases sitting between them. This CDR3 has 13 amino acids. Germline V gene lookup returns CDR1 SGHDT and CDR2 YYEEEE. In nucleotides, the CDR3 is TGTGCCAGCAGCTTGTATAGCAATCAGCCCCAGCATTTT. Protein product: CASSLYSNQPQHF. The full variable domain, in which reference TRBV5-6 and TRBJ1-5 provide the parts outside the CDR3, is DAGVTQSPTHLIKTRGQQVTLRCSPKSGHDTVSWYQQALGQGPQFIFQYYEEEERQRGNFPDRFSGHQFPNYSSELNVNALLLGDSALYLCASSLYSNQPQHFGDGTRLSIL.

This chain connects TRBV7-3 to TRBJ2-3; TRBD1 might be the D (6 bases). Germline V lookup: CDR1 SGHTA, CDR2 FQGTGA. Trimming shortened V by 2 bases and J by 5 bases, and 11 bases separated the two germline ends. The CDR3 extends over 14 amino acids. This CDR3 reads CASSLGRGGDTQYF. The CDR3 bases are TGTGCCAGCAGCTTAGGCAGGGGTGGAGATACGCAGTATTTT.

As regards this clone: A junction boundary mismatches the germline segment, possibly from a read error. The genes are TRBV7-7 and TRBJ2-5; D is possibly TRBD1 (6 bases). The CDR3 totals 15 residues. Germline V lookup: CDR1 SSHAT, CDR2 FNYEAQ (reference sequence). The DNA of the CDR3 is TGTGCTAGCAGCTTGCTTCCCAGGGGCCAAGAGACCCAGTACTTC. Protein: CASSLLPRGQETQYF.

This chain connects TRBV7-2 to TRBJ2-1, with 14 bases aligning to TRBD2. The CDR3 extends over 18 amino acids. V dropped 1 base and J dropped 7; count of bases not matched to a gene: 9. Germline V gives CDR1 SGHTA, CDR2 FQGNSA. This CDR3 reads CASSLGTSGRRIGNEQFF. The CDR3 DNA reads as TGTGCCAGCAGCTTAGGGACTAGCGGGAGGCGAATTGGTAATGAGCAGTTCTTC.

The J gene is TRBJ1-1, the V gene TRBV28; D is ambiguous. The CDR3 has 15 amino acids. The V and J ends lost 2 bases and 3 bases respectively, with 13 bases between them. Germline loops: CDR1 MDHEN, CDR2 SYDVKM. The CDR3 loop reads CASSLSSGLYTEAFF. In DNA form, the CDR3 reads TGTGCCAGCAGTTTAAGTTCGGGGTTGTACACTGAAGCTTTCTTT. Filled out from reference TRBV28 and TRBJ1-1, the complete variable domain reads DVKVTQSSRYLVKRTGEKVFLECVQDMDHENMFWYRQDPGLGLRLIYFSYDVKMKEKGDIPEGYSVSREKKERFSLILESASTNQTSMYLCASSLSSGLYTEAFFGQGTRLTVV.

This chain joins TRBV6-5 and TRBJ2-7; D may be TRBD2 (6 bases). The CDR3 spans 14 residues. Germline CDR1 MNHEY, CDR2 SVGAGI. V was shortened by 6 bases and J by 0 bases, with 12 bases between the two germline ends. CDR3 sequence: CASRTRESSYEQYF. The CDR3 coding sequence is TGTGCCAGCAGAACCCGGGAGAGCTCCTACGAGCAGTACTTC.

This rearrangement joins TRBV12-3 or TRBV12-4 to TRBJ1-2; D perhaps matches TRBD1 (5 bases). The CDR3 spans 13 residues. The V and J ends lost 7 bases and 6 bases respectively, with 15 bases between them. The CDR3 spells CASKSGGYDGYTF. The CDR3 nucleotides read TGTGCCAGCAAGTCGGGGGGGTACGATGGCTACACCTTC.

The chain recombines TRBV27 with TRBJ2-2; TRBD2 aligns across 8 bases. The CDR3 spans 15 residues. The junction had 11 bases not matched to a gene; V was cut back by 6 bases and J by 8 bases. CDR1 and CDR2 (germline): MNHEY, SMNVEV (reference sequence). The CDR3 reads CASRVGTSKRGELFF. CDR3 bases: TGTGCCAGCAGGGTAGGGACTAGTAAACGGGGGGAGCTGTTTTTT.

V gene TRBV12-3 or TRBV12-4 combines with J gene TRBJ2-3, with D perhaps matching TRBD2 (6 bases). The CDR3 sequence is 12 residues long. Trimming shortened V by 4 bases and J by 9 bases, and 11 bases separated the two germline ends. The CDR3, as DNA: TGTGCCAGCAGTTCCCGGGACTTAACGCAGTATTTT. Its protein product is CASSSRDLTQYF.

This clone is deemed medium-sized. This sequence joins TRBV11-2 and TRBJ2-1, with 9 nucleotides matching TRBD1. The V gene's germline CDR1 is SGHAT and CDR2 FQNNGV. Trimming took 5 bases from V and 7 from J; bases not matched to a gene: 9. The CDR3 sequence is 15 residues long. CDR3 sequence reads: CASSANRGQWNEQFF. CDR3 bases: TGTGCCAGCAGCGCCAACAGGGGGCAATGGAATGAGCAGTTCTTC.

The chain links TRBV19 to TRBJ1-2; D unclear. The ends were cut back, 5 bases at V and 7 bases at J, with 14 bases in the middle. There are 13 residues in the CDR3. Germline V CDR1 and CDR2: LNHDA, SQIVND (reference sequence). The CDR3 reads CASSSFSRGGYTF. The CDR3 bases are TGTGCCAGTAGTTCCTTCAGCCGGGGTGGCTACACCTTC.

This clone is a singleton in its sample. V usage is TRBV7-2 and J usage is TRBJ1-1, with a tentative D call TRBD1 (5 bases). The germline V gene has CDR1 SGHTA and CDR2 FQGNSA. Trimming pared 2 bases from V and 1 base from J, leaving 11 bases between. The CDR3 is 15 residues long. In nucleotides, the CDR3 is TGTGCCAGCAGCTTATCGGTCGGGGGGAACACTGAAGCTTTCTTT. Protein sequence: CASSLSVGGNTEAFF.

The CDR3 region has the DNA TGTGCCAGCAGCCTACCGGGACAGGGAAGCTCTGGGGCCAACGTCCTGACTTTC. Translation gives CASSLPGQGSSGANVLTF. The chain uses TRBV7-8 and TRBJ2-6; 9 nucleotides match TRBD1. There are 18 residues in the CDR3. CDR1 is SGHVS, CDR2 FQNEAQ, per germline. V shed 5 bases, J shed 0 bases, and the junction held 8 bases outside the gene matches.

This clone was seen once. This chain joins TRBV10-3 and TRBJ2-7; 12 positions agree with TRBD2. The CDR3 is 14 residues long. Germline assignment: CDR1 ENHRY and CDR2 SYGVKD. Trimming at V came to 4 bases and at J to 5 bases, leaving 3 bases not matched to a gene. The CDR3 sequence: CAISATSGRDEQYF. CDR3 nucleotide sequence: TGTGCCATCAGTGCGACTAGCGGGAGAGACGAGCAGTACTTC.

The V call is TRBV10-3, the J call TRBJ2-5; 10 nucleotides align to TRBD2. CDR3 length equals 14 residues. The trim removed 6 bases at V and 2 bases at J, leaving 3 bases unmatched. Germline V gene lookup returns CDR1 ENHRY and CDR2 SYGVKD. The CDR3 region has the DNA TGTGCCATCAGCGGGACTAGCGATCAAGAGACCCAGTACTTC. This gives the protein CAISGTSDQETQYF.

DNA for the CDR3: TGCGCCAGCAGCCAGGTACAGGGTAACAATTCACCCCTCCACTTT. It specifies CASSQVQGNNSPLHF. The rearrangement links TRBV4-3 to TRBJ1-6; tentative D call: TRBD1 (6 bases). This CDR3 comprises 15 residues. CDR1 is LGHNA and CDR2 is YSLEER in the germline V gene. Trimming shortened V by 3 bases and J by 7 bases, and 13 bases separated the two germline ends.

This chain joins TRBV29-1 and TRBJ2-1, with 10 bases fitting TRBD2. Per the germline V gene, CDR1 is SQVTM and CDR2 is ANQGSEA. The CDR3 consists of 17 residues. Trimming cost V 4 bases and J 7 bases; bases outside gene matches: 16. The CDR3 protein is CSVVPLAGVPVRNEQFF. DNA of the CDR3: TGCAGCGTTGTCCCCCTAGCGGGAGTCCCCGTTCGTAATGAGCAGTTCTTC.

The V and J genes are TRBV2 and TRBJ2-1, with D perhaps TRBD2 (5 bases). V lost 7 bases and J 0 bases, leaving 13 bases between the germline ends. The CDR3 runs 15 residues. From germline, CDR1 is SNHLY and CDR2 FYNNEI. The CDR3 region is CASTTLTSSYNEQFF. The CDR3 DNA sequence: TGTGCCAGCACTACTCTTACTAGCTCCTACAATGAGCAGTTCTTC.

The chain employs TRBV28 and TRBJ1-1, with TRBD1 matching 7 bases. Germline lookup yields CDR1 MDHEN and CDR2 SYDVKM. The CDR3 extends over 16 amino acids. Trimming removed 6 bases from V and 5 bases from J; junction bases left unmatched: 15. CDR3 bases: TGTGCCAGCAGCTCCAATCTTAACAGGGGAGGAACTGAAGCTTTCTTT. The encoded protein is CASSSNLNRGGTEAFF. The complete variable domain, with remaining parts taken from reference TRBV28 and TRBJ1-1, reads DVKVTQSSRYLVKRTGEKVFLECVQDMDHENMFWYRQDPGLGLRLIYFSYDVKMKEKGDIPEGYSVSREKKERFSLILESASTNQTSMYLCASSSNLNRGGTEAFFGQGTRLTVV.

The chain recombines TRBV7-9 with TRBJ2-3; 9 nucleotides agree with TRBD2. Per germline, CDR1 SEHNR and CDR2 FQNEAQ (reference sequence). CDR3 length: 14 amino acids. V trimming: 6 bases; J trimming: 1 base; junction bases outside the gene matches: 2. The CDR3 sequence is CASSSSGGTDTQYF. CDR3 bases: TGTGCCAGCAGTTCTAGCGGGGGCACAGATACGCAGTATTTT.

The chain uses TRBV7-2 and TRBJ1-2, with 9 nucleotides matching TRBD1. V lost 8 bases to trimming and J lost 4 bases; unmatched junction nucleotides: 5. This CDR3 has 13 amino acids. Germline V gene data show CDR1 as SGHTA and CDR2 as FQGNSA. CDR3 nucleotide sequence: TGTGCCAGCGCGGGGACAGGGCGCTATGGCTACACCTTC. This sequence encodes CASAGTGRYGYTF.

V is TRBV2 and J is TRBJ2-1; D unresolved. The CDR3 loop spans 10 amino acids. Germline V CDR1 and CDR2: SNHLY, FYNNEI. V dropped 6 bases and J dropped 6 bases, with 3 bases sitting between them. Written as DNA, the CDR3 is TGTGCCAGCAGACTCAATGAGCAGTTCTTC. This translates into CASRLNEQFF.

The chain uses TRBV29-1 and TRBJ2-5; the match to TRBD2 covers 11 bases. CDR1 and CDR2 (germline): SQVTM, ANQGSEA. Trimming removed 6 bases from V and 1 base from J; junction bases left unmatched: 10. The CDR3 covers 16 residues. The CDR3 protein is CSVVGLAGGGQETQYF. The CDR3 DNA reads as TGCAGCGTCGTTGGACTAGCGGGCGGCGGCCAAGAGACCCAGTACTTC.

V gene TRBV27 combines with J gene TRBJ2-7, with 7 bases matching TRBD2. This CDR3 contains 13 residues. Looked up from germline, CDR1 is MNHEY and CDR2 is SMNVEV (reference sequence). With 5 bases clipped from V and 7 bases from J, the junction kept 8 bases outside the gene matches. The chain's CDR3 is CASSVTSEAEQYF. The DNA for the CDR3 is TGTGCCAGCAGTGTAACTAGCGAAGCTGAGCAGTACTTC.

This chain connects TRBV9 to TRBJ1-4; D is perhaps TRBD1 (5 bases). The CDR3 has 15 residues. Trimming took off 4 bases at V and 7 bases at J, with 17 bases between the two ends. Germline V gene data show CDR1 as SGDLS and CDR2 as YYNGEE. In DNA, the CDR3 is TGTGCCAGCAGCCCCGGGGGGTTAGTCAGTGAAAAACTGTTTTTT. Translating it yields CASSPGGLVSEKLFF.